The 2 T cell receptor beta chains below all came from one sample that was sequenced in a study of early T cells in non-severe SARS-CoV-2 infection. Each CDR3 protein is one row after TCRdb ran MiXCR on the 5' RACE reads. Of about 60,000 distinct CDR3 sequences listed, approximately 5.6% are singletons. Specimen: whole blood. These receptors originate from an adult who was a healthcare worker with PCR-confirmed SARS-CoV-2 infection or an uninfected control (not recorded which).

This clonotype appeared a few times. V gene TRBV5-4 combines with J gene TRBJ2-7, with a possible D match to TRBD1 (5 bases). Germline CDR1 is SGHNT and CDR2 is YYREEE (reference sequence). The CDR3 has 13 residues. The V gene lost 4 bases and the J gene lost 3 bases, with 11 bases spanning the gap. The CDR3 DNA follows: TGTGCCAGCAGCCAGACAGCCAGCTACGAGCAGTACTTC. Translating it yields CASSQTASYEQYF.

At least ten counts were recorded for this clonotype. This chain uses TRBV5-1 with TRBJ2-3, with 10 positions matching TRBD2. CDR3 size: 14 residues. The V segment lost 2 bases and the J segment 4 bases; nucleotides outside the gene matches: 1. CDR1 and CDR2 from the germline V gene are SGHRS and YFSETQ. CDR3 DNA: TGCGCCAGCAGCTTAGCGGGAGGGCCAGATACGCAGTATTTT. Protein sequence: CASSLAGGPDTQYF.